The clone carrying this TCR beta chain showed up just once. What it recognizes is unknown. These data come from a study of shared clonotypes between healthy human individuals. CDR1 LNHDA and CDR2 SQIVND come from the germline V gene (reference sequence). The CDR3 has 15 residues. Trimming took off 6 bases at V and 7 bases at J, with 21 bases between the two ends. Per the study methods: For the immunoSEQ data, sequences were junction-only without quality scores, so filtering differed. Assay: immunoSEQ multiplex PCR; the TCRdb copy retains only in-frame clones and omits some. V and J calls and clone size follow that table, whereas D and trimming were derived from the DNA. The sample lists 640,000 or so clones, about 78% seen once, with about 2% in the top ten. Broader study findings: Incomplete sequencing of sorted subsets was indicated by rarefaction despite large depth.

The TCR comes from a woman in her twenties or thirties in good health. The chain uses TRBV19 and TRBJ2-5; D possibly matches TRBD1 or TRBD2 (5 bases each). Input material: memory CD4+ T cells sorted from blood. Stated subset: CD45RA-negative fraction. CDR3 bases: TGTGCCAGTAGCCCCGAATCCGCCTTCGGGGCGACCCAGTACTTC. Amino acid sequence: CASSPESAFGATQYF.